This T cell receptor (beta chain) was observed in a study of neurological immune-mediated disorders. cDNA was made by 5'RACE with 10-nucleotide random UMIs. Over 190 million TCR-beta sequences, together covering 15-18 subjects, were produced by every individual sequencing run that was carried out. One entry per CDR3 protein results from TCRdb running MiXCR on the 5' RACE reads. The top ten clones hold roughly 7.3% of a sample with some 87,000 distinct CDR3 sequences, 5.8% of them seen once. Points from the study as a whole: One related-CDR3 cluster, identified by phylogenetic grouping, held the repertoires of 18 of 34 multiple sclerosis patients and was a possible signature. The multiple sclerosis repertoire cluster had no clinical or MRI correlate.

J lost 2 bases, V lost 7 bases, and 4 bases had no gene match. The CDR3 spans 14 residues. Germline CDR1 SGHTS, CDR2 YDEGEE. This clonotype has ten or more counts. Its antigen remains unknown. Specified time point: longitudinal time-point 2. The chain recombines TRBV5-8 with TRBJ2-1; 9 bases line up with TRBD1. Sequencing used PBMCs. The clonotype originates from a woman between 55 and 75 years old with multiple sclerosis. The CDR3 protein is CASGGQGPYNEQFF. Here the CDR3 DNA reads TGTGCCAGCGGAGGACAGGGGCCCTACAATGAGCAGTTCTTC.